Included here is one T cell receptor beta chain sequence, with context. Antigen specificity is unknown. The data are from a study of cytomegalovirus exposure and HLA in healthy donors. Germline values: CDR1 MDHEN, CDR2 SYDVKM. Trimming removed 5 bases at V and 2 bases at J, with 19 bases between. The CDR3 spans 17 residues. Points from the study as a whole: A later analysis found most CMV-associated TCR beta chains apparently HLA-restricted. CMV antigen specificity of three CMV-associated chains was confirmed in vitro. TCR beta chains associated with HLA were, in a later analysis, more clonally expanded than equally common others. Previous analysis showed most TCR beta V segments were productive about 90% or about 30% of the time.

It was with 60 Vbeta and 13 Jbeta primers that the PCR ran. Libraries were prepared by immunoSEQ multiplex PCR; TCRdb keeps only in-frame clonotypes and omits some of them. The sample has fewer than 90,000 clones; roughly 78% are singletons. Sequencing was performed on PBMCs. V and J are TRBV28 and TRBJ2-1; tentatively, D is TRBD1 (6 bases). The receptor comes from a male donor in good health and CMV-seropositive. The CDR3 DNA reads TGTGCCAGCAGTCCATACCTACAGGGCCGGACCTACAATGAGCAGTTCTTC. The encoded protein is CASSPYLQGRTYNEQFF.